The 20 T cell receptor beta chains in this list originate from one sample, sequenced in a study of blood T cell repertoires in COVID-19. The repertoire was sequenced with immunoSEQ multiplex PCR; TCRdb's copy has only in-frame clones and lacks some. The sample contains approximately 250,000 clones, around 88% of which appear only once. Sample: PBMCs or T cells enriched from blood (not recorded which). The receptors shown here come from a woman aged 40 to 50 with acute COVID-19.

The chain has TRBV11-3 and TRBJ2-1; 10 bases fit TRBD2. The CDR3 runs 16 residues. V lost 4 bases to trimming and J lost 6 bases; unmatched junction nucleotides: 9. Germline V lookup: CDR1 SGHNT, CDR2 YENEEA. The CDR3: CASSSVAGGIGNEQFF. DNA of the CDR3: TGTGCCAGCAGCTCAGTAGCGGGAGGCATCGGCAATGAGCAGTTCTTC.

In this sample, this clone turned up once. The gene calls are TRBV14 and TRBJ1-3, with 7 bases identical to TRBD1. The CDR3 consists of 17 residues. Unmatched junction bases numbered 9, after V lost 1 base and J lost 3 bases. Germline lookup yields CDR1 SGHDN and CDR2 FVKESK. As DNA, the CDR3 is TGTGCCAGCAGCCAAGCCGATGCAGGGGGAGATGGAAACACCATATATTTT. It translates to CASSQADAGGDGNTIYF.

The chain recombines TRBV5-4 with TRBJ1-6; 12 bases match TRBD1. V was pared by 4 bases and J by 1 base, with 6 bases of the junction left unmatched. Germline V gives CDR1 SGHNT, CDR2 YYREEE (reference sequence). CDR3 length equals 18 residues. CDR3 sequence reads: CASSTGQGAGSYNSPLHF. CDR3 DNA: TGTGCCAGCAGCACGGGACAGGGGGCAGGGTCCTATAATTCACCCCTCCACTTT.

This chain uses TRBV27 with TRBJ1-1; 12 bases align to TRBD1. Trimming cost V 8 bases and J 13 bases; bases outside gene matches: 5. There are 11 residues in the CDR3. CDR1 and CDR2 (germline): MNHEY, SMNVEV (reference sequence). The CDR3 is CASRDRGQGFF. CDR3 nucleotide sequence: TGTGCCAGCCGGGACAGGGGGCAAGGTTTCTTT.

CDR3 bases: TGTGCCAGCTGGGGGCGAGGGAGGGGCACAGATACGCAGTATTTT. It yields the protein CASWGRGRGTDTQYF. The chain couples TRBV7-8 to TRBJ2-3; tentative D call: TRBD2 (7 bases). This CDR3 contains 15 residues. Germline CDR1 and CDR2: SGHVS and FQNEAQ. The V and J ends lost 8 bases and 1 base respectively, with 16 bases between them. The full variable domain, with the rest looked up from reference TRBV7-8 and TRBJ2-3, is GAGVSQSPRYKVAKRGQDVALRCDPISGHVSLFWYQQALGQGPEFLTYFQNEAQLDKSGLPSDRFFAERPEGSVSTLKIQRTQQEDSAVYLCASWGRGRGTDTQYFGPGTRLTVL.

The V and J genes are TRBV6-2 or TRBV6-3 and TRBJ1-2; D remains ambiguous. Looked up from germline, CDR1 is MNHEY and CDR2 is SVGEGT. This CDR3 has 13 amino acids. The V end lost 0 bases, the J end lost 2 bases, and 4 bases lay between the germline ends. CDR3 sequence: CASSYSINYGYTF. CDR3 DNA sequence: TGTGCCAGCAGTTACTCTATCAACTATGGCTACACCTTC.

The chain recombines TRBV30 with TRBJ1-1; D may be TRBD1 (5 bases). The CDR3 runs 16 residues. The V gene's germline CDR1 is GTSNPN and CDR2 SVGIG (reference sequence). The V end lost 4 bases, the J end lost 1 base, and 19 bases lay between the germline ends. This chain's CDR3 is CAWTSQGAPSNTEAFF. The CDR3 DNA reads TGTGCCTGGACCTCCCAGGGCGCTCCCTCGAACACTGAAGCTTTCTTT.

As concerns this clone: Other DNA sequences within the sample encode an identical CDR3. The chain recombines TRBV7-2 with TRBJ2-1; 11 bases are a match to TRBD2. With V trimmed by 5 bases and J by 0 bases, 3 bases remained unmatched. The CDR3 has 16 residues. Germline values: CDR1 SGHTA, CDR2 FQGNSA. CDR3 coding DNA: TGTGCCAGCAGCCTGGGACTAGCGGCCTCCTACAATGAGCAGTTCTTC. Amino acids: CASSLGLAASYNEQFF.

This clone was detected a few times. CDR3 nucleotide sequence: TGTGCCAGCAGTCGCCAGACAGGGAGGCAGACCCAGTACTTC. Translated: CASSRQTGRQTQYF. J is TRBJ2-5 and V is TRBV2; D possibly corresponds to TRBD1 (7 bases). CDR1 and CDR2 from the germline V gene are SNHLY and FYNNEI. Trimming stripped 5 bases from V and 6 bases from J, with 16 bases between. The CDR3 length is 14 residues.

V usage is TRBV5-1 and J usage is TRBJ1-4; D is unresolved. V was clipped by 0 bases and J by 6 bases, with 12 bases between them. Germline-derived CDR1 and CDR2 are SGHRS and YFSETQ. The CDR3 has 15 residues. The CDR3 DNA is TGCGCCAGCAGCTTGGCCGGAAGGACTTATGAAAAACTGTTTTTT. Translation gives CASSLAGRTYEKLFF.

In this sample, this clone turned up a few times. This chain uses TRBV19 with TRBJ1-5, with D unresolved. CDR1 is LNHDA, CDR2 SQIVND, per germline (reference sequence). The V and J ends lost 4 bases and 4 bases respectively, with 8 bases between them. This CDR3 region has 13 residues. The chain's CDR3 is CASSNGGNQPQHF. CDR3 nucleotides: TGTGCCAGTAGTAATGGCGGGAATCAGCCCCAGCATTTT.

The rearrangement uses TRBV4-2 and TRBJ1-2, with 7 bases fitting TRBD1. This CDR3 comprises 15 residues. Germline V CDR1 and CDR2: LGHNA, YNFKEQ. The J segment lost 4 bases and the V segment lost 4 bases, leaving 9 bases of the junction unmatched. CDR3 sequence: CASSRDRQGIYGYTF. The CDR3 nucleotides are TGTGCCAGCAGCCGAGATAGACAGGGTATCTATGGCTACACCTTC.

V gene TRBV18 combines with J gene TRBJ2-1; D is possibly TRBD1 (5 bases). This CDR3 spans 14 amino acids. CDR1 is KGHSH, CDR2 LQKENI, per germline. V lost 7 bases to trimming and J lost 6 bases, with 16 bases between them. The DNA for the CDR3 is TGTGCCAGCTTTCTCTCTGGGGCTTCCAATGAGCAGTTCTTC. Encoded protein: CASFLSGASNEQFF.

V and J are TRBV24-1 and TRBJ2-3; TRBD1 matches 12 bases. Germline CDR1 KGHDR, CDR2 SFDVKD. V dropped 4 bases and J dropped 7; count of bases not matched to a gene: 11. The CDR3 has 17 residues. CDR3: CATSDPTGTGGLNTQYF. In nucleotides, the CDR3 is TGTGCCACCAGTGACCCTACCGGGACAGGGGGCCTAAATACGCAGTATTTT.

The chain recombines TRBV6-6 with TRBJ1-4; perhaps TRBD1 as D (6 bases). Germline lookup yields CDR1 MNHNY and CDR2 SVGAGI (reference sequence). This CDR3 has 14 amino acids. Trimming took off 4 bases at V and 7 bases at J, with 13 bases between the two ends. CDR3 residues: CASSLQGVGEKLFF. CDR3 DNA: TGTGCCAGCAGTTTACAGGGAGTTGGTGAAAAACTGTTTTTT.

V and J are TRBV6-5 and TRBJ1-6, with 9 nucleotides matching TRBD1. V lost 2 bases, J lost 5 bases, and 4 bases stayed unmatched. Germline CDR1 and CDR2: MNHEY and SVGAGI. CDR3 size: 16 residues. The CDR3, as DNA: TGTGCCAGCAGTTACCCTGGGACAGGGAATAATTCACCCCTCCACTTT. Protein: CASSYPGTGNNSPLHF.

The CDR3 is CASTPRLTGGTEAFF. In DNA, the CDR3 is TGTGCCAGCACTCCACGCCTAACAGGGGGCACTGAAGCTTTCTTT. The rearrangement uses TRBV27 and TRBJ1-1, with 8 bases aligning to TRBD1. This CDR3 spans 15 amino acids. Germline V gene data show CDR1 as MNHEY and CDR2 as SMNVEV (reference sequence). J gave up 4 bases and V 7 bases, and 11 bases lay outside the gene matches.

V gene TRBV5-6 combines with J gene TRBJ1-2; 7 bases fit TRBD1. The CDR3 has 16 amino acids. V was clipped by 4 bases and J by 1 base; unmatched bases: 10. Germline CDR1 and CDR2: SGHDT and YYEEEE. In DNA, the CDR3 is TGTGCCAGCAGCCACGACAGGGCCCCGATTAACTATGGCTACACCTTC. It specifies CASSHDRAPINYGYTF.

In DNA, the CDR3 is TGCGCCAGCGCTTCGGGACAGGGGGGCAATCAGCCCCAGCATTTT. Residues: CASASGQGGNQPQHF. V is TRBV5-1 and J is TRBJ1-5; 11 positions agree with TRBD1. After removal of 7 bases from V and 2 bases from J, the junction contained 5 bases not matched to a gene. Germline values: CDR1 SGHRS, CDR2 YFSETQ. This CDR3 region has 15 residues. The complete variable domain, with remaining parts taken from reference TRBV5-1 and TRBJ1-5, reads KAGVTQTPRYLIKTRGQQVTLSCSPISGHRSVSWYQQTPGQGLQFLFEYFSETQRNKGNFPGRFSGRQFSNSRSEMNVSTLELGDSALYLCASASGQGGNQPQHFGDGTRLSIL.

V gene TRBV2 combines with J gene TRBJ2-3, with D tentatively TRBD2 (5 bases). The CDR3 runs to 13 residues. Germline loops: CDR1 SNHLY, CDR2 FYNNEI. Trimming removed 8 bases at V and 3 bases at J, with 12 bases between. The CDR3 spells CASSRDVTDTQYF. The DNA for the CDR3 is TGTGCCAGCTCCCGGGATGTAACAGATACGCAGTATTTT. The full variable domain, with the rest looked up from reference TRBV2 and TRBJ2-3, is EPEVTQTPSHQVTQMGQEVILRCVPISNHLYFYWYRQILGQKVEFLVSFYNNEISEKSEIFDDQFSVERPDGSNFTLKIRSTKLEDSAMYFCASSRDVTDTQYFGPGTRLTVL.